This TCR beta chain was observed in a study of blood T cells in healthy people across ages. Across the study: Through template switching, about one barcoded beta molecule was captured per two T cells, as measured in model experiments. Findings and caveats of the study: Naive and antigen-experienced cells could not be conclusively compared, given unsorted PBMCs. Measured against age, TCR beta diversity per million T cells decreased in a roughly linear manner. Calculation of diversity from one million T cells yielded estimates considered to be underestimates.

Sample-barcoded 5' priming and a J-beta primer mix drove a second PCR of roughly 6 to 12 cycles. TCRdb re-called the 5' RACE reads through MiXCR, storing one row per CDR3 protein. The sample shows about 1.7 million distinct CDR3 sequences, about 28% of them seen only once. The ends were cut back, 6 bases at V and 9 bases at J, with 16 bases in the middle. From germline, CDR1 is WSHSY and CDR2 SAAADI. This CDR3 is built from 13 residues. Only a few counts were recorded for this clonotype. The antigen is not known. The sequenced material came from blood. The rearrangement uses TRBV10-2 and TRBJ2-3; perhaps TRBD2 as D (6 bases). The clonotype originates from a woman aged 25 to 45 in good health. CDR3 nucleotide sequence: TGCGCCAGCAGGAGGGAGGACACGGAAACGCAGTATTTT. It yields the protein CASRREDTETQYF.